These T cell receptor beta chains were read from a single sample in a study of cytotoxic CD8 clonotypes in ibrutinib-treated CLL. Clones were read by immunoSEQ multiplex PCR, and TCRdb kept only the in-frame ones, dropping some. There are approximately 140,000 clones in the sample; under 95% occur only once, and 10% to 14% lies in the top ten. The starting material was PBMCs, obtained after 12 months of ibrutinib treatment. The receptors shown here come from a human donor with chronic lymphocytic leukemia. CDR3s include the opening cysteine and the closing phenylalanine or tryptophan. D genes are given only for firm matches. The size of a clone is reported for some rows only, either as once, few or many, or as a class for expanded clones.

j_call d_call v_call clone_size cdr3_aa cdr3_nt
TRBJ1-2 . TRBV7-3 . CASSFQPSNGYTF TGTGCCAGCAGCTTCCAGCCCTCCAATGGCTACACCTTC
TRBJ1-1 TRBD1 TRBV6-6 . CASSKQGTGTEAFF TGTGCCAGCAGTAAACAGGGGACGGGCACTGAAGCTTTCTTT
TRBJ2-5 . TRBV9 . CASSVGQGQTQYF TGTGCCAGCAGCGTGGGGCAGGGACAGACCCAGTACTTC
TRBJ1-2 TRBD1 TRBV29-1 once CSVAGGSYGYTF TGCAGCGTCGCAGGGGGGAGCTATGGCTACACCTTC
TRBJ2-7 TRBD1 TRBV2 . CASSSRDSRFYEQYF TGTGCCAGCAGTAGCCGGGACAGCCGATTCTACGAGCAGTACTTC
TRBJ1-4 TRBD1 TRBV28 . CASSSSGPGTGGGGPNEKLFF TGTGCCAGCAGTTCGTCAGGACCCGGGACAGGGGGTGGAGGTCCTAATGAAAAACTGTTTTTT
TRBJ2-5 TRBD1 TRBV5-4 . CASSSASGQGETQYF TGTGCCAGCAGCTCAGCCTCGGGACAGGGCGAGACCCAGTACTTC
TRBJ1-5 . TRBV1 . CTSSQDPGASNQPQHF TGCACCAGCAGCCAAGATCCGGGCGCTAGCAATCAGCCCCAGCATTTT
TRBJ2-1 TRBD2 TRBV28 . CASRDSSGSYNEQFF TGTGCCAGCAGAGACTCTAGCGGGAGCTACAATGAGCAGTTCTTC
TRBJ1-2 . TRBV6-1 . CASSEEGLLGGYTF TGTGCCAGCAGTGAAGAGGGACTCCTAGGGGGCTACACCTTC
TRBJ1-1 TRBD1 TRBV30 . CAWMTGYKVEAFF TGTGCCTGGATGACAGGGTATAAGGTTGAAGCTTTCTTT
TRBJ1-4 . TRBV28 . CASSLGSEKLFF TGTGCCAGCAGTTTAGGCAGTGAAAAACTGTTTTTT